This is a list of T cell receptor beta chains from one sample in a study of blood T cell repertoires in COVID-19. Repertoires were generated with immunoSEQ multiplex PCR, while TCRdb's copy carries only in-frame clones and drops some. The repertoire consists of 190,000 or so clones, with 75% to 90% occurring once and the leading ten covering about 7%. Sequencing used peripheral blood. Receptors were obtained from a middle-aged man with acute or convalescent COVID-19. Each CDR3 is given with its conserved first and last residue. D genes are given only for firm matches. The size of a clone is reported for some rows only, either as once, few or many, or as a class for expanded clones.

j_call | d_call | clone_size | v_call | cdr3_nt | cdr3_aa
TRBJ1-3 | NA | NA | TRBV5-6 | TGTGCCAGCAGCTGGACAGACTCTGGAAACACCATATATTTT | CASSWTDSGNTIYF
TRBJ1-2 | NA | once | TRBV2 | TGTGCCAGCAGTGAGACCCGGACACCCGATGGCTACACCTTC | CASSETRTPDGYTF
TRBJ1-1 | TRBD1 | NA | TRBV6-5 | TGTGCCAGCAGTTACGACAGGGTTTCCGTCACTGAAGCTTTCTTT | CASSYDRVSVTEAFF
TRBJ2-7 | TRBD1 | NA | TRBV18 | TGTGCCAGCCTTACCGGGACAGGGCCCTACGAGCAGTACTTC | CASLTGTGPYEQYF
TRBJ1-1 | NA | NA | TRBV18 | TGTGCCAGCTCACCGTCAATCAACACTGAAGCTTTCTTT | CASSPSINTEAFF
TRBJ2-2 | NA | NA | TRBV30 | TGTGCCTGGAGTGTAAGGGGGGGGCTCACCGGGGAGCTGTTTTTT | CAWSVRGGLTGELFF
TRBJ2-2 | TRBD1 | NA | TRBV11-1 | TGTGCCAGCAGTGGGTGGGGACAGGGAGTCCGCGGGGAGCTGTTTTTT | CASSGWGQGVRGELFF
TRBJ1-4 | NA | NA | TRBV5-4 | TGTGCCAGCAGCTTGATGGGGGGGGCGAGTGAAAAACTGTTTTTT | CASSLMGGASEKLFF
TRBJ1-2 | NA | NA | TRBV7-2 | TGTGCCAGCAGCTCCCTGATTACAGGGAACTATGGCTACACCTTC | CASSSLITGNYGYTF
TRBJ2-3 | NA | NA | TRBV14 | TGTGCCAGCAGCCAAGATCGGGTCGGGGAAGGCACAGATACGCAGTATTTT | CASSQDRVGEGTDTQYF
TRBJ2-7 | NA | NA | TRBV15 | TGTGCCACCACCGACCGAACAGGGCAGTACTTC | CATTDRTGQYF
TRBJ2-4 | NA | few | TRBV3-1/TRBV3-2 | TGTGCCAGCAGCCAACTAGGAGCAACGGTTCAGTACTTC | CASSQLGATVQYF
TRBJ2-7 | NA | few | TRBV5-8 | TGTGCCAGCAGCCGTACTGAACTCTACGAGCAGTACTTC | CASSRTELYEQYF
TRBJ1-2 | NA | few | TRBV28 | TGTGCCAGCAGTTTCCAGATATCCTATGGCTACACCTTC | CASSFQISYGYTF
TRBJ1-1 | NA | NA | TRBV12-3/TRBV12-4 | TGTGCCAGCAGTTTACGGGGAGAGGCTTTCTTT | CASSLRGEAFF
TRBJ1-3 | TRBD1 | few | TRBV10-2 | TGCGCCAGCAGTTCCATTGGGACAGCTGGAAACACCATATATTTT | CASSSIGTAGNTIYF
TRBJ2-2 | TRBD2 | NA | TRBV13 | TGTGCCAGCAGTGGATTCGGACTAGCGGGCACCGGGGAGCTGTTTTTT | CASSGFGLAGTGELFF
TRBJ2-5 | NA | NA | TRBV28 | TGTGCCAGCAGAGGGGGGGCAGAGACCCAGTACTTC | CASRGGAETQYF
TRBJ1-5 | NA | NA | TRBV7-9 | TGTGCCAGCAGCTTATCGGTTGGTCAGCCCCAGCATTTT | CASSLSVGQPQHF
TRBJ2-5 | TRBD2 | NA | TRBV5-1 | TGCGCCAGCAGAAAACTAGCGGGGGCGAGCCAAGAGACCCAGTACTTC | CASRKLAGASQETQYF
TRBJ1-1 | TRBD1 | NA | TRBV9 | TGTGCCAGCAGCGACCCCCCCGGGACAGGGTTCATGAACACTGAAGCTTTCTTT | CASSDPPGTGFMNTEAFF
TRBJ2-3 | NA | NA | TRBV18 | TGTGCCAGCTCACCGGCCCCAGATACGCAGTATTTT | CASSPAPDTQYF
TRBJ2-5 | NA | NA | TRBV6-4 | TGTGCCAGCAGTGTGGAGAGCGGCGAGACCCAGTACTTC | CASSVESGETQYF
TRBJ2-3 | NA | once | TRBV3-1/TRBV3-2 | TGTGCCAGCAGCTCGGGACACCGTCCCACAGATACGCAGTATTTT | CASSSGHRPTDTQYF
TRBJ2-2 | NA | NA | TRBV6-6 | TGTGCCAGCACGAGGGTCCCTTTACCCGGGGAGCTGTTTTTT | CASTRVPLPGELFF
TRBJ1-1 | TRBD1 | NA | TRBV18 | TGTGCCAGCTCACCACCCCGGGGGACAGGGCGGATGAACACTGAAGCTTTCTTT | CASSPPRGTGRMNTEAFF
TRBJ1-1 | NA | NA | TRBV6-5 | TGTGCCAGCAGAGTACGGGACACCCCAGGCACTGAAGCTTTCTTT | CASRVRDTPGTEAFF
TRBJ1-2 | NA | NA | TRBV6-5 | TGTGCCAGCAGCCCAGGACAGATATATGGCTACACCTTC | CASSPGQIYGYTF
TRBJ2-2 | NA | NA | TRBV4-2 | TGTGCCAGCAGCCAAGACCGGCAGGCGAACACCGGGGAGCTGTTTTTT | CASSQDRQANTGELFF